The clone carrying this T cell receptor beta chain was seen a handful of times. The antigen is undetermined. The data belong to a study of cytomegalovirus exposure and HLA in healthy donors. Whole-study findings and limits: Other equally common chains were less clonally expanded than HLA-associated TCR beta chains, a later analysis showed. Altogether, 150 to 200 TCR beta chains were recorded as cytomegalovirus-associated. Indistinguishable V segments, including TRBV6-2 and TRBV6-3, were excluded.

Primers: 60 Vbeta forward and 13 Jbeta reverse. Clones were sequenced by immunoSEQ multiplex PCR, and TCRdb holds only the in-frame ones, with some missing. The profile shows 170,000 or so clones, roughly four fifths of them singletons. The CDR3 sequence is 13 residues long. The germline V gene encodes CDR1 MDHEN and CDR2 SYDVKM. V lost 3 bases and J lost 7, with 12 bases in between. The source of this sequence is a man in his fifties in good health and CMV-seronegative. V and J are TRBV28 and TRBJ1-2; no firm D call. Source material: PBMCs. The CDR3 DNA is TGTGCCAGCAGTTTGCCTTGGAGAGGTGGCTACACCTTC. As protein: CASSLPWRGGYTF.